A selection of T cell receptor beta chains follows, all from one sample in a study of blood T cell repertoires in COVID-19. Repertoires were generated with immunoSEQ multiplex PCR, while TCRdb's copy carries only in-frame clones and drops some. The sample lists 190,000 or so clones; less than 85% were seen once. The sequenced material came from peripheral blood. All receptors come from a man aged 50-59 years who had recovered from COVID-19. Each CDR3 is given with its conserved first and last residue. Each record gives: CDR3 protein, CDR3 DNA, clone size, D gene, J gene, V gene. The D gene is left open where the match is weak. Clone size is shown for a subset of rows, as once, few, many or a class of expanded clone.

CDR3 protein: CAISRSRGENQPQHF
CDR3 DNA: TGTGCCATCAGTAGGAGCCGAGGAGAAAATCAGCCCCAGCATTTT
clone size: NA
D gene: NA
J gene: TRBJ1-5
V gene: TRBV10-3

CDR3 protein: CASSHGNTEAFF
CDR3 DNA: TGTGCCAGCAGCCACGGGAACACTGAAGCTTTCTTT
clone size: few
D gene: NA
J gene: TRBJ1-1
V gene: TRBV3-1/TRBV3-2

CDR3 protein: CASSQWDSPEQYF
CDR3 DNA: TGCGCCAGCAGTCAGTGGGACTCACCCGAGCAGTACTTC
clone size: NA
D gene: NA
J gene: TRBJ2-7
V gene: TRBV23-1

CDR3 protein: CASSVSTGPTYEQYF
CDR3 DNA: TGTGCCAGCAGCGTCTCAACAGGACCCACCTACGAGCAGTACTTC
clone size: NA
D gene: NA
J gene: TRBJ2-7
V gene: TRBV9

CDR3 protein: CASSPTGGWGQPQHF
CDR3 DNA: TGTGCCAGCTCCCCAACAGGGGGTTGGGGTCAGCCCCAGCATTTT
clone size: NA
D gene: TRBD1
J gene: TRBJ1-5
V gene: TRBV18

CDR3 protein: CATSDPADGQLSSYNEQFF
CDR3 DNA: TGTGCCACCAGTGACCCCGCCGACGGACAACTTAGCTCCTACAATGAGCAGTTCTTC
clone size: NA
D gene: NA
J gene: TRBJ2-1
V gene: TRBV24-1

CDR3 protein: CASSWSRLAEDTDTQYF
CDR3 DNA: TGTGCCAGCAGTTGGAGTCGGCTAGCGGAGGACACAGATACGCAGTATTTT
clone size: NA
D gene: TRBD2
J gene: TRBJ2-3
V gene: TRBV9

CDR3 protein: CASRVPGLAGGEEQFF
CDR3 DNA: TGTGCCAGTAGGGTACCGGGACTAGCGGGAGGGGAAGAGCAGTTCTTC
clone size: NA
D gene: TRBD2
J gene: TRBJ2-1
V gene: TRBV19

CDR3 protein: CASSLSRASLNEQFF
CDR3 DNA: TGTGCCAGCAGTTTATCCCGAGCGTCCCTCAATGAGCAGTTCTTC
clone size: NA
D gene: NA
J gene: TRBJ2-1
V gene: TRBV27

CDR3 protein: CASSLLPRVREEKLFF
CDR3 DNA: TGTGCCAGCAGCTTACTACCCAGGGTTAGGGAAGAAAAACTGTTTTTT
clone size: once
D gene: NA
J gene: TRBJ1-4
V gene: TRBV7-9

CDR3 protein: CASSLGQAYNSPLHF
CDR3 DNA: TGTGCCAGCAGCTTGGGGCAGGCATATAATTCACCCCTCCACTTT
clone size: NA
D gene: NA
J gene: TRBJ1-6
V gene: TRBV5-6

CDR3 protein: CSASMSGAGYEQYF
CDR3 DNA: TGCAGTGCTAGTATGTCGGGAGCCGGTTACGAGCAGTACTTC
clone size: few
D gene: NA
J gene: TRBJ2-7
V gene: TRBV20-1

CDR3 protein: CASSLRGLAGADTQYF
CDR3 DNA: TGTGCCAGCAGCCTAAGAGGACTAGCGGGAGCAGATACGCAGTATTTT
clone size: NA
D gene: TRBD2
J gene: TRBJ2-3
V gene: TRBV7-3

CDR3 protein: CASSWLGGELFF
CDR3 DNA: TGCGCCAGCAGTTGGCTTGGCGGGGAGCTGTTTTTT
clone size: once
D gene: NA
J gene: TRBJ2-2
V gene: TRBV5-1

CDR3 protein: CASSMVRTVTEKETQYF
CDR3 DNA: TGTGCCAGTAGTATGGTTAGAACTGTAACTGAAAAAGAGACCCAGTACTTC
clone size: NA
D gene: NA
J gene: TRBJ2-5
V gene: TRBV19

CDR3 protein: CASSQGGAYEQYF
CDR3 DNA: TGTGCCAGCAGCCAAGGGGGGGCCTACGAGCAGTACTTC
clone size: NA
D gene: NA
J gene: TRBJ2-7
V gene: TRBV6-2/TRBV6-3

CDR3 protein: CASSERGRGRENEQFF
CDR3 DNA: TGTGCCAGCAGTGAAAGAGGAAGGGGGCGAGAAAATGAGCAGTTCTTC
clone size: NA
D gene: TRBD1
J gene: TRBJ2-1
V gene: TRBV2

CDR3 protein: CASSFTGANTDTQYF
CDR3 DNA: TGTGCCAGCAGTTTTACGGGAGCGAACACAGATACGCAGTATTTT
clone size: NA
D gene: NA
J gene: TRBJ2-3
V gene: TRBV28

CDR3 protein: CASSSSWGLGTISGYTF
CDR3 DNA: TGTGCCAGCAGCTCATCATGGGGGCTGGGTACTATAAGTGGCTACACCTTC
clone size: many
D gene: NA
J gene: TRBJ1-2
V gene: TRBV7-2

CDR3 protein: CASSRYGSRWDTQYF
CDR3 DNA: TGCGCCAGCAGCAGGTACGGGAGTAGATGGGATACGCAGTATTTT
clone size: many
D gene: NA
J gene: TRBJ2-3
V gene: TRBV5-1

CDR3 protein: CATAQGTYYGYTF
CDR3 DNA: TGTGCCACCGCACAGGGGACCTACTATGGCTACACCTTC
clone size: few
D gene: TRBD1
J gene: TRBJ1-2
V gene: TRBV10-3

CDR3 protein: CASSPYGLATYNEQFF
CDR3 DNA: TGTGCCAGTAGCCCTTACGGACTAGCGACGTACAATGAGCAGTTCTTC
clone size: NA
D gene: TRBD2
J gene: TRBJ2-1
V gene: TRBV19

CDR3 protein: CASSSWGTATNEKLFF
CDR3 DNA: TGCGCCAGCAGCTCCTGGGGGACAGCAACTAATGAAAAACTGTTTTTT
clone size: NA
D gene: TRBD1
J gene: TRBJ1-4
V gene: TRBV5-1

CDR3 protein: CASSEAQFYGSSYEQYF
CDR3 DNA: TGTGCCAGCAGTGAAGCCCAGTTCTACGGGAGCTCCTACGAGCAGTACTTC
clone size: NA
D gene: NA
J gene: TRBJ2-7
V gene: TRBV6-1

CDR3 protein: CASSYSRTGGYEQYF
CDR3 DNA: TGTGCCAGCAGTTACTCGCGGACAGGGGGTTACGAGCAGTACTTC
clone size: NA
D gene: TRBD1
J gene: TRBJ2-7
V gene: TRBV6-5

CDR3 protein: CASTSQDLSGNTIYF
CDR3 DNA: TGTGCCAGCACCTCACAGGACCTCTCTGGAAACACCATATATTTT
clone size: once
D gene: NA
J gene: TRBJ1-3
V gene: TRBV6-5

CDR3 protein: CASSFSQGGAGEQFF
CDR3 DNA: TGTGCCAGCAGCTTCTCCCAAGGGGGGGCCGGTGAGCAGTTCTTC
clone size: few
D gene: NA
J gene: TRBJ2-1
V gene: TRBV7-9

CDR3 protein: CASSPPTGTSAIVPQYF
CDR3 DNA: TGTGCCAGTAGTCCCCCCACCGGGACTAGCGCTATCGTACCCCAGTACTTC
clone size: NA
D gene: TRBD2
J gene: TRBJ2-5
V gene: TRBV19

CDR3 protein: CASRDRANTEAFF
CDR3 DNA: TGTGCCAGCAGGGACAGGGCGAACACTGAAGCTTTCTTT
clone size: NA
D gene: TRBD1
J gene: TRBJ1-1
V gene: TRBV6-5

CDR3 protein: CASGQVLSYEQYF
CDR3 DNA: TGTGCCAGCGGACAGGTATTATCCTACGAGCAGTACTTC
clone size: NA
D gene: TRBD1
J gene: TRBJ2-7
V gene: TRBV2

CDR3 protein: CASSPGLAGNQETQYF
CDR3 DNA: TGTGCCAGCAGCCCGGGACTAGCGGGAAACCAAGAGACCCAGTACTTC
clone size: NA
D gene: TRBD2
J gene: TRBJ2-5
V gene: TRBV3-1/TRBV3-2

CDR3 protein: CASSPSVRTDTQYF
CDR3 DNA: TGTGCCAGCAGCCCTAGCGTCCGCACAGATACGCAGTATTTT
clone size: NA
D gene: NA
J gene: TRBJ2-3
V gene: TRBV3-1/TRBV3-2

CDR3 protein: CASSYVLAGGNEQFF
CDR3 DNA: TGTGCCAGCAGTTACGTACTAGCGGGAGGAAATGAGCAGTTCTTC
clone size: NA
D gene: TRBD2
J gene: TRBJ2-1
V gene: TRBV6-6

CDR3 protein: CASSPGRNTGELFF
CDR3 DNA: TGTGCCAGTAGTCCCGGGAGGAACACCGGGGAGCTGTTTTTT
clone size: NA
D gene: NA
J gene: TRBJ2-2
V gene: TRBV19

CDR3 protein: CATSDPKPTGVEETQYF
CDR3 DNA: TGTGCCACCAGTGATCCTAAACCGACAGGGGTGGAAGAGACCCAGTACTTC
clone size: few
D gene: TRBD1
J gene: TRBJ2-5
V gene: TRBV24-1

CDR3 protein: CASSEEAWETQYF
CDR3 DNA: TGTGCCAGCAGTGAGGAAGCGTGGGAGACCCAGTACTTC
clone size: once
D gene: NA
J gene: TRBJ2-5
V gene: TRBV2

CDR3 protein: CASSLNSGRNTGELFF
CDR3 DNA: TGTGCCAGCAGCTTAAATAGCGGGAGGAACACCGGGGAGCTGTTTTTT
clone size: NA
D gene: TRBD2
J gene: TRBJ2-2
V gene: TRBV7-3

CDR3 protein: CASSFRGLGEQYF
CDR3 DNA: TGTGCCAGCAGCTTCAGGGGGCTCGGAGAGCAGTACTTC
clone size: NA
D gene: TRBD1
J gene: TRBJ2-7
V gene: TRBV5-5

CDR3 protein: CSASSLAAYNEQFF
CDR3 DNA: TGCAGTGCTAGTAGTCTAGCGGCCTACAATGAGCAGTTCTTC
clone size: once
D gene: TRBD2
J gene: TRBJ2-1
V gene: TRBV20-1

CDR3 protein: CATSKGHQEETQYF
CDR3 DNA: TGTGCCACCAGCAAGGGACATCAAGAAGAGACCCAGTACTTC
clone size: NA
D gene: NA
J gene: TRBJ2-5
V gene: TRBV15

CDR3 protein: CASSQPGLAAYSYEQYF
CDR3 DNA: TGCGCCAGCAGCCAACCGGGACTAGCGGCTTACTCCTACGAGCAGTACTTC
clone size: few
D gene: TRBD2
J gene: TRBJ2-7
V gene: TRBV5-1

CDR3 protein: CASSFREAYNEQFF
CDR3 DNA: TGTGCCAGCTCATTCAGGGAGGCCTACAATGAGCAGTTCTTC
clone size: NA
D gene: NA
J gene: TRBJ2-1
V gene: TRBV18

CDR3 protein: CSAQRTSDEQYF
CDR3 DNA: TGCAGCGCCCAACGGACTAGCGACGAGCAGTACTTC
clone size: NA
D gene: TRBD2
J gene: TRBJ2-7
V gene: TRBV29-1

CDR3 protein: CASRGTSYQETQYF
CDR3 DNA: TGTGCCAGCAGGGGGACTTCGTACCAAGAGACCCAGTACTTC
clone size: NA
D gene: NA
J gene: TRBJ2-5
V gene: TRBV3-1/TRBV3-2

CDR3 protein: CASSLGVLAYEQYF
CDR3 DNA: TGTGCCAGCAGCTTAGGCGTGCTAGCCTACGAGCAGTACTTC
clone size: NA
D gene: NA
J gene: TRBJ2-7
V gene: TRBV11-2

CDR3 protein: CSVLPRAGGFNEQFF
CDR3 DNA: TGCAGCGTTCTCCCACGAGCGGGAGGCTTTAATGAGCAGTTCTTC
clone size: NA
D gene: TRBD2
J gene: TRBJ2-1
V gene: TRBV29-1

CDR3 protein: CASSQRAGGTYNEQFF
CDR3 DNA: TGTGCCAGCAGCCAAAGAGCGGGAGGAACCTACAATGAGCAGTTCTTC
clone size: few
D gene: TRBD2
J gene: TRBJ2-1
V gene: TRBV3-1/TRBV3-2

CDR3 protein: CATSEPTGPGNTIYF
CDR3 DNA: TGTGCCACCAGTGAACCCACAGGTCCTGGAAACACCATATATTTT
clone size: NA
D gene: NA
J gene: TRBJ1-3
V gene: TRBV24-1

CDR3 protein: CASSQDPGGTGNALAKNIQYF
CDR3 DNA: TGTGCCAGCAGCCAAGATCCAGGGGGGACAGGGAATGCTCTAGCCAAAAACATTCAGTACTTC
clone size: once
D gene: TRBD1
J gene: TRBJ2-4
V gene: TRBV3-1/TRBV3-2

CDR3 protein: CASSLDRGLNEQFF
CDR3 DNA: TGTGCCAGCAGCTTAGACAGGGGGCTCAATGAGCAGTTCTTC
clone size: NA
D gene: TRBD1
J gene: TRBJ2-1
V gene: TRBV7-3

CDR3 protein: CASSSTVGAGRGSPLHF
CDR3 DNA: TGTGCCAGCAGCTCTACTGTCGGCGCTGGGAGGGGTTCACCCCTCCACTTT
clone size: NA
D gene: NA
J gene: TRBJ1-6
V gene: TRBV11-2

CDR3 protein: CASSLGGLAGGSYEQYF
CDR3 DNA: TGCGCCAGCAGCTTGGGGGGACTAGCGGGAGGGTCCTACGAGCAGTACTTC
clone size: NA
D gene: TRBD2
J gene: TRBJ2-7
V gene: TRBV5-1

CDR3 protein: CASSVAERRGYTF
CDR3 DNA: TGTGCCAGCAGCGTAGCCGAGCGAAGGGGCTACACCTTC
clone size: NA
D gene: NA
J gene: TRBJ1-2
V gene: TRBV9

CDR3 protein: CAWDRGYQETQYF
CDR3 DNA: TGTGCCTGGGACAGGGGGTATCAAGAGACCCAGTACTTC
clone size: NA
D gene: TRBD1
J gene: TRBJ2-5
V gene: TRBV30

CDR3 protein: CASSLGLAGSSYNEQFF
CDR3 DNA: TGTGCCAGCAGTTTGGGACTAGCGGGGAGCTCCTACAATGAGCAGTTCTTC
clone size: NA
D gene: TRBD2
J gene: TRBJ2-1
V gene: TRBV28

CDR3 protein: CSVDFRGRVDYGYTF
CDR3 DNA: TGCAGCGTTGATTTCCGTGGGCGAGTTGACTATGGCTACACCTTC
clone size: NA
D gene: NA
J gene: TRBJ1-2
V gene: TRBV29-1

CDR3 protein: CASSQDRRMGGGQLVSNQPQHF
CDR3 DNA: TGTGCCAGCAGCCAAGATCGAAGGATGGGCGGGGGTCAGCTAGTTAGCAATCAGCCCCAGCATTTT
clone size: NA
D gene: NA
J gene: TRBJ1-5
V gene: TRBV3-1/TRBV3-2

CDR3 protein: CASSPFPSGDTYNEQFF
CDR3 DNA: TGCGCCAGCAGCCCATTTCCTAGCGGGGATACCTACAATGAGCAGTTCTTC
clone size: NA
D gene: TRBD2
J gene: TRBJ2-1
V gene: TRBV5-1

CDR3 protein: CASRRQNYGYTF
CDR3 DNA: TGTGCCAGCAGGAGGCAGAACTATGGCTACACCTTC
clone size: few
D gene: NA
J gene: TRBJ1-2
V gene: TRBV6-5

CDR3 protein: CASKITTDTQYF
CDR3 DNA: TGTGCCAGCAAAATAACAACAGATACGCAGTATTTT
clone size: few
D gene: NA
J gene: TRBJ2-3
V gene: TRBV12-3/TRBV12-4